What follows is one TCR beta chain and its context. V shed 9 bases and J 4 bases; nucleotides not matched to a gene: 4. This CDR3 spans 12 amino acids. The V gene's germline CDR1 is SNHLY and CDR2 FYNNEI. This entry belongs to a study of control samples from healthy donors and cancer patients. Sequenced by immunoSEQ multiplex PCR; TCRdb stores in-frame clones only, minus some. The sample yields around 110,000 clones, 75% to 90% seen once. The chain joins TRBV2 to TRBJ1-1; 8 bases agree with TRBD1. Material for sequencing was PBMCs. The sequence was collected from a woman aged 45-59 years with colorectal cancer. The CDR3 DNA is TGTGCCAGTGTGACAGGGGCCACTGAAGCTTTCTTT. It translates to CASVTGATEAFF.